This TCR beta chain was profiled in a study of blood T cells in healthy people across ages. Worth noting for this clonotype: Its cognate antigen is unknown.

Sample-barcoded 5' priming and a J-beta primer mix drove a second PCR of 7 to 11 cycles. TCRdb reprocessed the 5' RACE reads via MiXCR and lists one record per CDR3 protein. The sample has under 800,000 distinct CDR3 sequences, around 21% seen once. Study-wide results and limits: The study regarded diversity estimates from one million T cells as underestimates. A strong correlation between TCR beta diversity and naive T cell percentage was seen. Because sorting was not performed, PBMCs prevented conclusive naive versus antigen-experienced comparison. Both naive CD4+ cell counts and diversity were greater in long-lived donors than in aged donors.

V was cut by 9 bases and J by 5 bases, with 17 bases left in between. The CDR3 contains 13 residues. Germline V gives CDR1 SGHRS, CDR2 YFSETQ. Sequencing was carried out using blood. This clonotype was obtained from a man in his 70s in good health. V usage is TRBV5-1 and J usage is TRBJ2-5; tentatively, D is TRBD1 or TRBD2 (5 bases each). In nucleotides, the CDR3 is TGCGCCACCGGAGACGGGGCTGGGGAGACCCAGTACTTC. As protein: CATGDGAGETQYF.